One sample yielded the 9 T cell receptor beta chains listed below, sequenced in a study of blood T cell repertoires in COVID-19 (dated by TCRdb to 2020 to 2022). Receptor amplification or capture employed the immunoSEQ multiplex PCR assay. This is the immuneACCESS table as TCRdb keeps it, with only in-frame sequences that have V and J called. A part of the clones is gone; compared with another copy, unresolved V genes explain less than half, and the rest is unexplained. The sample table records about 270,000 clones; approximately 82% of these occur just once. About 3.4% of the sample belongs to the ten largest clones. The source material was peripheral blood. The receptors were gathered from a woman aged 18-29 years with acute or convalescent COVID-19.

This clone was seen a few times. The chain carries TRBV2 and TRBJ2-5; 12 bases line up with TRBD1. V trimming: 4 bases; J trimming: 5 bases; junction bases outside the gene matches: 5. This CDR3 contains 15 residues. Per germline, CDR1 SNHLY and CDR2 FYNNEI. CDR3 region: CASSGGQGAWETQYF. The CDR3 DNA follows: TGTGCCAGCAGTGGGGGACAGGGGGCGTGGGAGACCCAGTACTTC.

The table lists this clone with a count of one. Sequence at one end of the junction differs from germline and may be a read error. V gene TRBV7-7 combines with J gene TRBJ2-1; D is unresolved. The germline gives CDR1 SSHAT, CDR2 FNYEAQ (reference sequence). There are 18 residues in the CDR3. This CDR3 is CASSPFQNSASSYNEQFF. As DNA, the CDR3 is TGTGCTAGCAGCCCTTTTCAAAACAGTGCGAGCTCCTACAATGAGCAGTTCTTC.

The rearrangement links TRBV18 to TRBJ2-1; 7 nucleotides agree with TRBD1. The CDR3 is made up of 16 amino acids. V trimming: 2 bases; J trimming: 8 bases; junction bases outside the gene matches: 12. CDR1 is KGHSH and CDR2 is LQKENI in the germline V gene. Here the CDR3 DNA reads TGTGCCAGCTCACCAATCGACAGGGCTTCAGCCCATGAGCAGTTCTTC. Its translation is CASSPIDRASAHEQFF.

With regard to this clone: The same CDR3 also results from other DNA sequences found in this sample. The rearrangement links TRBV3-1 (or the pseudogene TRBV3-2) to TRBJ2-3; the D is unclear. The V end lost 0 bases, the J end lost 3 bases, and 7 bases lay between the germline ends. The CDR3 sequence is 14 residues long. Germline V lookup: CDR1 LGHDT, CDR2 YNNKEL (reference sequence). CDR3 DNA sequence: TGTGCCAGCAGCCAAGATATGGCAACAGATACGCAGTATTTT. Translation gives CASSQDMATDTQYF.

The chain combines TRBV28 with TRBJ2-3, with 7 bases aligning to TRBD2. This CDR3 region has 15 residues. The J segment lost 5 bases and the V segment lost 5 bases, leaving 10 bases of the junction unmatched. Germline CDR1 is MDHEN and CDR2 is SYDVKM. DNA for the CDR3: TGTGCCAGCAGTCACATTAGCGGGCCATTAGATACGCAGTATTTT. Translated: CASSHISGPLDTQYF. Using reference TRBV28 and TRBJ2-3 for the parts outside the CDR3, the full variable domain is DVKVTQSSRYLVKRTGEKVFLECVQDMDHENMFWYRQDPGLGLRLIYFSYDVKMKEKGDIPEGYSVSREKKERFSLILESASTNQTSMYLCASSHISGPLDTQYFGPGTRLTVL.

The CDR3 nucleotides are TGTGCCAGCAGCTTAGCGTTTGTTGGAGGGCGGGAGCAAGAGACCCAGTACTTC. It codes for CASSLAFVGGREQETQYF. The chain has TRBV7-2 and TRBJ2-5; 7 positions agree with TRBD2. The germline CDR1 and CDR2 sequences are SGHTA and FQGNSA. The CDR3 is 18 amino acids. V dropped 0 bases and J dropped 2; count of bases not matched to a gene: 12.

The chain uses TRBV18 and TRBJ2-2, with D uncertain. The CDR3 runs to 12 residues. V dropped 6 bases and J dropped 4 bases, with 6 bases sitting between them. Germline lookup yields CDR1 KGHSH and CDR2 LQKENI. The CDR3 here is CASSFFTGELFF. The CDR3 bases are TGTGCCAGCTCTTTCTTCACCGGGGAGCTGTTTTTT. Full variable domain (outside the CDR3, taken from reference TRBV18 and TRBJ2-2): NAGVMQNPRHLVRRRGQEARLRCSPMKGHSHVYWYRQLPEEGLKFMVYLQKENIIDESGMPKERFSAEFPKEGPSILRIQQVVRGDSAAYFCASSFFTGELFFGEGSRLTVL.

This clone was seen a handful of times. The chain carries TRBV9 and TRBJ1-2; 8 nucleotides agree with TRBD1. This CDR3 has 13 residues. V was pared by 3 bases and J by 9 bases, with 7 bases of the junction left unmatched. CDR1 is SGDLS and CDR2 is YYNGEE in the germline V gene. CDR3 nucleotide sequence: TGTGCCAGCAGCGCGACAGGGGTAGGAAGCTACACCTTC. Residues: CASSATGVGSYTF.

The CDR3 here is CASSSGLSYNEQFF. For the CDR3, the DNA is TGTGCCAGCAGCTCGGGACTAAGTTACAATGAGCAGTTCTTC. The chain has TRBV11-3 and TRBJ2-1; 7 nucleotides match TRBD2. The ends lost 4 bases at V and 4 bases at J; junction bases unmatched: 4. The CDR3 totals 14 residues. Germline loops: CDR1 SGHNT, CDR2 YENEEA.